This is a list of T cell receptor beta chains from one sample in a study of identical twins. TCRdb redid the calling of the 5' RACE reads with MiXCR, one entry per CDR3 protein. The sample carries some 190,000 distinct CDR3 sequences, about 15% recorded once. This same sample was also taken into another study, of T cells expressing NK-cell markers.

The sequenced sample consisted of CD8+ T cells sorted from blood. The receptors derive from a young woman in good health. Both conserved end residues are part of each CDR3. A D gene is named only where the DNA matches it firmly. The size of a clone is reported for some rows only, either as once, few or many, or as a class for expanded clones.

>20|TRBJ2-3|TRBD2|NA|TRBV4-3
CASSQDSGLAGGSGTDTQYF
TGCGCCAGCAGCCAGGACTCGGGACTAGCGGGAGGGTCTGGCACAGATACGCAGTATTTT
>15|TRBJ2-5|TRBD2|NA|TRBV6-5
CASSSAGLAVETQYF
TGTGCCAGCAGTTCCGCGGGACTAGCGGTAGAGACCCAGTACTTC
>14|TRBJ2-7|NA|few|TRBV7-7
CASSLGFGVGEQYF
TGTGCTAGCAGCTTGGGTTTCGGCGTCGGGGAGCAGTACTTC
>14|TRBJ2-1|NA|few|TRBV19
CASLPDNSLNEQFF
TGTGCCAGCCTACCGGACAACTCCCTCAATGAGCAGTTCTTC
>13|TRBJ2-2|NA|NA|TRBV20-1
CSAAGPNTGELFF
TGCAGTGCCGCGGGACCAAACACCGGGGAGCTGTTTTTT
>14|TRBJ2-7|NA|many|TRBV5-5
CASSIVGTSYEQYF
TGTGCCAGCTCAATAGTAGGGACTTCCTACGAGCAGTACTTC
>13|TRBJ2-1|NA|NA|TRBV3-1
CASSQNSYNEQFF
TGTGCCAGCAGCCAAAACTCTTACAATGAGCAGTTCTTC
>15|TRBJ2-3|NA|NA|TRBV7-6
CASSSPQGSTDTQYF
TGTGCCAGCAGCTCACCGCAAGGTAGCACAGATACGCAGTATTTT
>13|TRBJ2-7|TRBD1|few|TRBV4-3
CASSQTGGNEQYF
TGCGCCAGCAGCCAAACAGGGGGTAACGAGCAGTACTTC
>14|TRBJ1-1|NA|few|TRBV3-1
CASSHSGDGTEAFF
TGTGCCAGCAGCCATTCAGGGGACGGCACTGAAGCTTTCTTT
>14|TRBJ2-2|NA|few|TRBV3-1
CASSGGLNTGELFF
TGTGCCAGCAGCGGGGGGTTGAACACCGGGGAGCTGTTTTTT
>13|TRBJ1-1|NA|NA|TRBV15
CATSRTGGTEAFF
TGTGCCACCAGCAGAACTGGGGGTACTGAAGCTTTCTTT
>16|TRBJ2-1|NA|few|TRBV10-1
CASSESRKHSYNEQFF
TGCGCCAGCAGTGAGTCGAGGAAGCACTCCTACAATGAGCAGTTCTTC
>14|TRBJ1-2|TRBD1|few|TRBV4-3
CASSQWTGYYGYTF
TGCGCCAGCAGCCAATGGACAGGGTACTATGGCTACACCTTC
>14|TRBJ1-5|NA|NA|TRBV12-3/TRBV12-4
CASSLEGFNQPQHF
TGTGCCAGCAGTTTAGAGGGATTCAATCAGCCCCAGCATTTT
>15|TRBJ2-2|NA|few|TRBV4-3
CASSQVAGTAGELFF
TGCGCCAGCAGCCAAGTCGCAGGCACAGCCGGGGAGCTGTTTTTT
>14|TRBJ2-7|NA|NA|TRBV6-5
CASSLERGLYEQYF
TGTGCCAGCAGTTTAGAACGGGGACTCTACGAGCAGTACTTC
>15|TRBJ2-1|TRBD2|NA|TRBV5-1
CASTGLAGSYNEQFF
TGCGCCAGCACCGGACTAGCGGGATCCTACAATGAGCAGTTCTTC
>14|TRBJ2-3|NA|few|TRBV12-3/TRBV12-4
CASSWSPSTDTQYF
TGTGCCAGCTCGTGGAGCCCCAGCACAGATACGCAGTATTTT
>15|TRBJ2-5|NA|once|TRBV15
CATSFQGGRQETQYF
TGTGCCACCAGCTTCCAAGGAGGGAGACAAGAGACCCAGTACTTC
>16|TRBJ2-2|NA|few|TRBV6-2/TRBV6-3
CASSYSGELVAGELFF
TGTGCCAGCAGTTACTCGGGGGAGCTCGTCGCCGGGGAGCTGTTTTTT
>15|TRBJ2-1|TRBD2|NA|TRBV7-3
CASSLSGGVGNEQFF
TGTGCCAGCAGCTTAAGCGGGGGGGTAGGAAATGAGCAGTTCTTC
>15|TRBJ2-7|TRBD2|NA|TRBV7-9
CASTLMGRGPWEQYF
TGTGCCAGCACCCTCATGGGGAGGGGTCCCTGGGAGCAGTACTTC
>15|TRBJ1-2|NA|NA|TRBV5-6
CASSLERIPTYGYTF
TGTGCCAGCAGCTTGGAGAGGATTCCCACATATGGCTACACCTTC
>20|TRBJ2-7|NA|NA|TRBV24-1
CATSDFGIYPQFSYSYEQYF
TGTGCCACCAGTGATTTTGGGATTTACCCACAGTTTTCCTACTCCTACGAGCAGTACTTC
>13|TRBJ1-2|NA|few|TRBV15
CATSRDMPGGYTF
TGTGCCACCAGCAGAGATATGCCGGGAGGCTACACCTTC
>14|TRBJ1-1|NA|NA|TRBV6-1
CASSGGHGFTEAFF
TGTGCCAGCTCGGGCGGACATGGGTTCACTGAAGCTTTCTTT
>15|TRBJ2-2|NA|few|TRBV25-1
CASSTMQGDAGELFF
TGTGCCAGCAGTACAATGCAGGGTGACGCCGGGGAGCTGTTTTTT
>18|TRBJ2-7|TRBD2|few|TRBV6-2/TRBV6-3
CASSYSIESGRAPYEQYF
TGTGCCAGCAGTTACTCGATCGAGAGCGGGAGGGCCCCCTACGAGCAGTACTTC
>18|TRBJ2-1|TRBD2|NA|TRBV5-6
CASSLAAGGPSSYNEQFF
TGTGCCAGCAGCTTGGCAGCGGGGGGCCCCTCCTCCTACAATGAGCAGTTCTTC
>16|TRBJ2-7|TRBD2|NA|TRBV14
CASSSTPLAGIYEQYF
TGTGCCAGCAGCTCCACTCCTCTAGCGGGGATATACGAGCAGTACTTC
>16|TRBJ2-5|TRBD1|many|TRBV5-1
CASSPSWTGAGETQYF
TGCGCCAGCAGCCCTAGCTGGACAGGGGCAGGGGAGACCCAGTACTTC
>12|TRBJ2-3|NA|many|TRBV20-1
CSAVGGTDTQYF
TGCAGTGCTGTTGGGGGAACAGATACGCAGTATTTT
>16|TRBJ2-3|TRBD2|NA|TRBV7-9
CASSLYAGGPSDTQYF
TGTGCCAGCAGCTTATATGCGGGAGGGCCTTCAGATACGCAGTATTTT
>17|TRBJ2-3|NA|NA|TRBV7-3
CASSPGVGGAGTDTQYF
TGTGCCAGCAGCCCAGGGGTAGGGGGGGCGGGCACAGATACGCAGTATTTT
>16|TRBJ2-3|TRBD1|NA|TRBV11-2
CASSFTMDRVKDTQYF
TGTGCCAGCAGCTTCACGATGGACAGGGTGAAAGATACGCAGTATTTT
>16|TRBJ2-2|NA|NA|TRBV5-1
CASSFFGGSNTGELFF
TGCGCCAGCAGCTTTTTTGGCGGATCGAACACCGGGGAGCTGTTTTTT
>16|TRBJ2-7|NA|few|TRBV4-1
CASSHPEGGRPGEQYF
TGCGCCAGCAGCCATCCCGAGGGGGGAAGGCCCGGCGAGCAGTACTTC
>15|TRBJ2-3|TRBD2|NA|TRBV7-3
CASADRGGGTDTQYF
TGTGCCAGCGCGGACCGGGGGGGTGGCACAGATACGCAGTATTTT
>15|TRBJ2-1|NA|many|TRBV20-1
CSARGQKSRVNEQFF
TGCAGTGCTAGAGGGCAGAAATCGAGGGTCAATGAGCAGTTCTTC
>13|TRBJ2-1|TRBD2|NA|TRBV27
CASSLRTSGEQFF
TGTGCCAGCAGTTTAAGGACTAGCGGAGAGCAGTTCTTC
>16|TRBJ1-1|NA|few|TRBV7-8
CASSLAVVAGNTEAFF
TGTGCCAGCAGCTTAGCGGTGGTGGCAGGGAACACTGAAGCTTTCTTT
>13|TRBJ1-1|NA|NA|TRBV19
CASGRTVNTEAFF
TGTGCCAGTGGTAGGACGGTGAACACTGAAGCCTTCTTT
>17|TRBJ2-5|TRBD2|few|TRBV9
CASSVSGPPGLGETQYF
TGTGCCAGCAGCGTAAGTGGCCCGCCGGGACTAGGGGAGACCCAGTACTTC
>15|TRBJ1-1|NA|NA|TRBV5-5
CASRPSIGGKTEAFF
TGTGCCAGCAGACCCAGTATAGGGGGGAAAACTGAAGCTTTCTTT
>15|TRBJ2-5|TRBD2|few|TRBV9
CASSITTSGSGTQYF
TGTGCCAGCAGCATCACGACTAGCGGGAGCGGGACCCAGTACTTC
>12|TRBJ1-4|NA|many|TRBV5-1
CASSGDTEKLFF
TGCGCCAGCAGCGGGGACACCGAAAAACTGTTTTTT
>16|TRBJ2-1|TRBD1|NA|TRBV27
CASSSPQDRGLNEQFF
TGTGCCAGCAGTTCCCCCCAGGACAGGGGCCTGAATGAGCAGTTCTTC
>17|TRBJ2-1|TRBD2|few|TRBV3-1
CASSQERGLAGFNEQFF
TGTGCCAGCAGCCAAGAACGCGGTCTAGCGGGGTTTAATGAGCAGTTCTTC
>14|TRBJ2-1|TRBD2|NA|TRBV15
CATSPGGGANEQFF
TGTGCCACCAGCCCTGGCGGGGGGGCCAATGAGCAGTTCTTC
>13|TRBJ2-7|NA|NA|TRBV12-3/TRBV12-4
CASSVSPSYEQYF
TGTGCCAGCAGTGTATCCCCCTCCTACGAGCAGTACTTC
>14|TRBJ1-2|NA|few|TRBV7-9
CASSFDSLNYGYTF
TGTGCCAGCAGCTTCGACAGCCTAAACTATGGCTACACCTTC